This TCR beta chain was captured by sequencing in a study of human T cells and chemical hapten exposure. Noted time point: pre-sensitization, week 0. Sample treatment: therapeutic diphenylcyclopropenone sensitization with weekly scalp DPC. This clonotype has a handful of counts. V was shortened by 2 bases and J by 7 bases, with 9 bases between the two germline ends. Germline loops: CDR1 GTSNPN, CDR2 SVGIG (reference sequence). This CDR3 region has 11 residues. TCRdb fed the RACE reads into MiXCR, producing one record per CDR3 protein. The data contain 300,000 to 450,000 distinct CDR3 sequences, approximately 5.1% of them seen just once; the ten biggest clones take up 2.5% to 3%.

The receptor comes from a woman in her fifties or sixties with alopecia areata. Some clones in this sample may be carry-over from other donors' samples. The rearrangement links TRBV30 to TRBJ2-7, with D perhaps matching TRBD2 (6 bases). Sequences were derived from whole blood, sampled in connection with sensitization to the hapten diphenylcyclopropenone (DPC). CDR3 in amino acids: CAWSHSGEQYF. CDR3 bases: TGTGCCTGGAGTCATAGCGGAGAGCAGTACTTC.